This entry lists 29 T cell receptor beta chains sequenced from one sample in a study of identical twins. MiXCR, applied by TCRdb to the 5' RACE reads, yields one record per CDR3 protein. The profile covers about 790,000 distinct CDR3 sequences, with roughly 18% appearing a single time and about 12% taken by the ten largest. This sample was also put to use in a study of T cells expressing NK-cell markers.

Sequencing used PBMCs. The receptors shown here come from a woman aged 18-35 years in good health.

CDR3 DNA sequence: TGTGCCAGCAGCTTAGCCACCCCAAATACGCAGTATTTT. Translation: CASSLATPNTQYF. The chain employs TRBV5-6 and TRBJ2-3; unclear D gene. Germline assignment: CDR1 SGHDT and CDR2 YYEEEE. V was shortened by 2 bases and J by 7 bases, with 11 bases between the two germline ends. This CDR3 is built from 13 residues.

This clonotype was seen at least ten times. CDR3 bases: TGTGCCAGCAGCTTAAAAAGAAGCGGCGGGGAGCTGTTTTTT. Its protein product is CASSLKRSGGELFF. The chain uses TRBV7-2 and TRBJ2-2; weak D call: TRBD2 (5 bases). V lost 2 bases and J lost 7, with 11 bases in between. Germline CDR1 is SGHTA and CDR2 is FQGNSA. The CDR3 has 14 residues.

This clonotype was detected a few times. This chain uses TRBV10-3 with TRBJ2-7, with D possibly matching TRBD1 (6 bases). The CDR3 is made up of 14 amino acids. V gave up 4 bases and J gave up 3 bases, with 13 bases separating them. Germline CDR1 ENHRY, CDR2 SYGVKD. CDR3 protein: CAISGSRGGYEQYF. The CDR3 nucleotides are TGTGCCATCAGTGGTTCCAGGGGCGGCTACGAGCAGTACTTC.

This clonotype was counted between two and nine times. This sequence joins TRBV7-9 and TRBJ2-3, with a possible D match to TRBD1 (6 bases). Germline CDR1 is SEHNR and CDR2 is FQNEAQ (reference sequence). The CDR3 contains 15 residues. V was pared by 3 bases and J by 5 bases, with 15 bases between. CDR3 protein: CASSLGAQIQDTQYF. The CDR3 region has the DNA TGTGCCAGCAGCTTGGGGGCCCAAATTCAAGATACGCAGTATTTT.

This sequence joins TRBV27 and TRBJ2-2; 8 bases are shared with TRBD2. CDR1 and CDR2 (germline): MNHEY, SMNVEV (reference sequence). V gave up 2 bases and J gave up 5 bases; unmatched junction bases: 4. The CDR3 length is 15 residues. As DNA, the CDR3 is TGTGCCAGCAGTTTACGCGGGGGGCATACCGGGGAGCTGTTTTTT. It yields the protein CASSLRGGHTGELFF.

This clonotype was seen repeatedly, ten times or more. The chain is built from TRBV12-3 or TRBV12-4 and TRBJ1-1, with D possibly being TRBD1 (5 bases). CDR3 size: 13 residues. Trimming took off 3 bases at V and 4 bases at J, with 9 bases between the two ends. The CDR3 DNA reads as TGTGCCAGCAGTTTGAACGGGGCCACTGAAGCTTTCTTT. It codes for CASSLNGATEAFF.

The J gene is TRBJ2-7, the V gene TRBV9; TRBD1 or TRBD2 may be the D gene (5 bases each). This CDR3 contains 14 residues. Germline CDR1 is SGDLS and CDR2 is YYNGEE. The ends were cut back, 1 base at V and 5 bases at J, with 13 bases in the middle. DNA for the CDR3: TGTGCCAGCAGCGTATTGGGGGTTGGCCACGAGCAGTACTTC. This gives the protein CASSVLGVGHEQYF.

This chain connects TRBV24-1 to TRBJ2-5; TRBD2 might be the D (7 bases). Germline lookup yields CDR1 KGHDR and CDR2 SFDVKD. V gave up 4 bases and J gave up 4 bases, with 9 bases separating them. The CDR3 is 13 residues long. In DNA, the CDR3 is TGTGCCACCAGTGAGCGGGGGCGAGAGACCCAGTACTTC. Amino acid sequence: CATSERGRETQYF.

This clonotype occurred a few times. The CDR3 loop is CASSYPSGGPRREETQYF. The CDR3 bases are TGCGCCAGCAGCTATCCTAGCGGGGGGCCCAGACGGGAAGAGACCCAGTACTTC. The chain employs TRBV5-1 and TRBJ2-5; 11 bases line up with TRBD2. The V segment lost 3 bases and the J segment 3 bases; nucleotides outside the gene matches: 13. Germline lookup yields CDR1 SGHRS and CDR2 YFSETQ. This CDR3 contains 18 residues.

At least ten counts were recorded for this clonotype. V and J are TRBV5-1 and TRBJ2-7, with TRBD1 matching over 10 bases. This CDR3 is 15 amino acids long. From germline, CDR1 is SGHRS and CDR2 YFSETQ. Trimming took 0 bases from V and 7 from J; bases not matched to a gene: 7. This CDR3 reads CASSLGQGAINEQYF. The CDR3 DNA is TGCGCCAGCAGCTTGGGACAGGGGGCGATAAATGAGCAGTACTTC.

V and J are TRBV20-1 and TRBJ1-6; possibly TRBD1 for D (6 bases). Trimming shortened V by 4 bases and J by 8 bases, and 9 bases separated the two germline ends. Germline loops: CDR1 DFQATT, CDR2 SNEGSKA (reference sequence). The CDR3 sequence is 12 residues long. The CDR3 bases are TGCAGTGCTAAACAGGGAGATTCACCCCTCCACTTT. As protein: CSAKQGDSPLHF.

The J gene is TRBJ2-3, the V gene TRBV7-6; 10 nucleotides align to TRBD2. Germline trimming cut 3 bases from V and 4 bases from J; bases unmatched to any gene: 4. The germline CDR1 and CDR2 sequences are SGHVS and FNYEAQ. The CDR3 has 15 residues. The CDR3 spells CASSFGSGRADTQYF. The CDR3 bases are TGTGCCAGCAGCTTCGGAAGCGGGAGGGCAGATACGCAGTATTTT.

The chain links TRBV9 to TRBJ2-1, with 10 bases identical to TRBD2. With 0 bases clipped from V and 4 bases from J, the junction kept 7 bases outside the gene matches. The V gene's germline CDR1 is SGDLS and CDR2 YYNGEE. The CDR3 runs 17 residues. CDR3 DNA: TGTGCCAGCAGCGTAGGAGGGCTAGCGGGGGTATACAATGAGCAGTTCTTC. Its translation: CASSVGGLAGVYNEQFF.

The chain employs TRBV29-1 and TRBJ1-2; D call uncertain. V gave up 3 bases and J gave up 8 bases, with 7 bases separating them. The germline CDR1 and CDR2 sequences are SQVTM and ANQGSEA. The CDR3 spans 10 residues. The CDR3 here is CSVDLAGYTF. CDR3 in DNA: TGCAGCGTTGATTTAGCGGGCTACACCTTC.

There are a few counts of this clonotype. The CDR3 region is CASSLYFHARHGYTF. The CDR3 coding sequence is TGTGCCAGCAGTTTATATTTCCATGCGAGACATGGCTACACCTTC. The chain couples TRBV27 to TRBJ1-2; D is uncertain. Germline CDR1 and CDR2: MNHEY and SMNVEV (reference sequence). CDR3 length: 15 amino acids. V lost 1 base, J lost 6 bases, and 15 bases lay in between.

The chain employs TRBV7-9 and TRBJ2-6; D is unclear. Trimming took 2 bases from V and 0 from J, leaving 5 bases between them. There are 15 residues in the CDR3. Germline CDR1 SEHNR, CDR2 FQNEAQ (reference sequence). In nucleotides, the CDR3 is TGTGCCAGCAGCTTATTCTCCTCTGGGGCCAACGTCCTGACTTTC. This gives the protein CASSLFSSGANVLTF.

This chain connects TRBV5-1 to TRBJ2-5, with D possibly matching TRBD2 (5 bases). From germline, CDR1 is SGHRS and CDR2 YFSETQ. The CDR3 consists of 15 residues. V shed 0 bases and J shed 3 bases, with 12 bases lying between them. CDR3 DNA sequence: TGCGCCAGCAGCTTGGCGGGGAATAATAAAGAGACCCAGTACTTC. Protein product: CASSLAGNNKETQYF.

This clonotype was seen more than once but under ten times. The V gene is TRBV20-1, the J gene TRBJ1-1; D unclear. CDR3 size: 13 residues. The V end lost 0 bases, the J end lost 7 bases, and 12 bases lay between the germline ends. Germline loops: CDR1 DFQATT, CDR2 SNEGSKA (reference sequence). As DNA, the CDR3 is TGCAGTGCTAGAGATTTTTGGCAGAGTGAAGCTTTCTTT. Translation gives CSARDFWQSEAFF.

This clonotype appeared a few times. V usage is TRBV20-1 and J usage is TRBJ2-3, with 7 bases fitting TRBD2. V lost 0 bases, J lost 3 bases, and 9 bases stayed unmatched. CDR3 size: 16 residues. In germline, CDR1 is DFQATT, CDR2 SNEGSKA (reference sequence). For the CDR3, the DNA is TGCAGTGCTAGAGATAACGAGCGGGGCTCGACAGATACGCAGTATTTT. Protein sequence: CSARDNERGSTDTQYF.

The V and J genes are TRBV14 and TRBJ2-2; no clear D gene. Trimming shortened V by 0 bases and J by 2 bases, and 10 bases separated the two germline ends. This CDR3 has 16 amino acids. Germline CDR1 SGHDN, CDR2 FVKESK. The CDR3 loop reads CASSQDIGRNTGELFF. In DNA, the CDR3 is TGTGCCAGCAGCCAAGATATCGGACGAAACACCGGGGAGCTGTTTTTT.

In nucleotides, the CDR3 is TGCGCCAGCACAAGGGACTGGGGGCAAGATACGCAGTATTTT. The encoded protein is CASTRDWGQDTQYF. The chain is built from TRBV5-1 and TRBJ2-3; the D call may be TRBD1 or TRBD2 (6 bases each). Germline V gene sequence: CDR1 SGHRS, CDR2 YFSETQ. Trimming stripped 6 bases from V and 5 bases from J, with 16 bases between. This CDR3 spans 14 amino acids.

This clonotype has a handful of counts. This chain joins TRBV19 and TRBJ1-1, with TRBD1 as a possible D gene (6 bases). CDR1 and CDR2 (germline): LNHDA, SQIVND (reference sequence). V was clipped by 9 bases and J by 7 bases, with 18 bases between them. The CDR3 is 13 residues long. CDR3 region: CASTNRVGGEAFF. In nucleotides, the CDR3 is TGTGCCAGCACAAACAGGGTCGGAGGTGAAGCTTTCTTT.

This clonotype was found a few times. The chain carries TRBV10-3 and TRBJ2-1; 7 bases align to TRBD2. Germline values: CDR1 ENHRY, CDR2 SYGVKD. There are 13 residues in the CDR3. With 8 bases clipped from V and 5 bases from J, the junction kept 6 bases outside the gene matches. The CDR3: CAIGAGANNEQFF. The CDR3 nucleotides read TGTGCCATCGGGGCGGGAGCTAACAATGAGCAGTTCTTC.

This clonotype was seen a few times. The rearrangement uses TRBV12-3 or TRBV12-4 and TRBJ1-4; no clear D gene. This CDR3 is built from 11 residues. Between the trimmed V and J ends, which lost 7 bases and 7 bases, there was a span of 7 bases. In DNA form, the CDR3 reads TGTGCCAGCACCGTGGGTGAAAAACTGTTTTTT. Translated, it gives CASTVGEKLFF.

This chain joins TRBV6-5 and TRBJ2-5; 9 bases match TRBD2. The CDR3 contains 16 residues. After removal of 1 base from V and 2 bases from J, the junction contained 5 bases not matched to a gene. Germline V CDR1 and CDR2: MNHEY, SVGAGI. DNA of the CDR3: TGTGCCAGCAGTTACTGGGGCGGGAGGGATCAAGAGACCCAGTACTTC. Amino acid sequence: CASSYWGGRDQETQYF.

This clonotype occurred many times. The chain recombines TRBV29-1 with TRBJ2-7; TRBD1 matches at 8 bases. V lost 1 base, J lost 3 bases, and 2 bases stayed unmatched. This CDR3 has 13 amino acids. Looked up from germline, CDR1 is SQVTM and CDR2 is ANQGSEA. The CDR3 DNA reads TGCAGCGTTGAAGGACAGGGGATCTACGAGCAGTACTTC. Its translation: CSVEGQGIYEQYF.

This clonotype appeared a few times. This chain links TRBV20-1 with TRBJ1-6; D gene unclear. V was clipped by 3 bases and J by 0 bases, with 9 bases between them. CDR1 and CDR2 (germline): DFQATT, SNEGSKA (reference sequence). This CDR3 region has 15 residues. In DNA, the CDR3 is TGCAGTGCTAGGGGGATCGCCTCCTATAATTCACCCCTCCACTTT. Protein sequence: CSARGIASYNSPLHF.

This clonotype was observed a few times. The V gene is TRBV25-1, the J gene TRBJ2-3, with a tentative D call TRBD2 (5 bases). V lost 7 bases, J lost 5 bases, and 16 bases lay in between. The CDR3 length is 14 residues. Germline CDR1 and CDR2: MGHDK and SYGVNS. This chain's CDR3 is CASTGPPRGDTQYF. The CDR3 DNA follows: TGTGCCAGCACTGGGCCGCCCCGGGGAGATACGCAGTATTTT.

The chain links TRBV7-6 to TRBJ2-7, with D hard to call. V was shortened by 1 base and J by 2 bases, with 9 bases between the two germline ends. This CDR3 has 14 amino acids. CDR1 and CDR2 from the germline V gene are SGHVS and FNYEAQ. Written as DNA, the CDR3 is TGTGCCAGCAGCTTAGAGGCCGATACCTACGAGCAGTACTTC. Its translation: CASSLEADTYEQYF.